This T cell receptor (beta chain) derives from a study of blood T cells in healthy people across ages. Study-wide background: The template switching approach captured approximately one barcoded beta molecule for every two T cells.

General study results and limits: Lack of knowledge of donor CMV status possibly confounded expanded clonotype changes.

This clonotype was observed a handful of times. The antigen is undetermined. CDR3 length equals 15 residues. Germline loops: CDR1 MNHEY, CDR2 SVGAGI. After removal of 6 bases from V and 0 bases from J, the junction contained 2 bases not matched to a gene. For the second PCR, which ran for about 7 to 11 cycles, a sample-barcoded 5' primer and a J-beta primer mix were used. Every single cDNA molecule received a tag from a template-switch adaptor with 12 random nucleotides. MiXCR, run by TCRdb on the 5' RACE reads, gives a single entry per CDR3 protein. The sample includes some 710,000 distinct CDR3 sequences, about 45% of them seen just once.

The chain uses TRBV6-5 and TRBJ2-1; 10 bases match TRBD2. Sequenced material: blood. The clonotype was recovered from a man older than 75 in good health. As DNA, the CDR3 is TGTGCCAGCAGATCTAGCGGGAGCTCCTACAATGAGCAGTTCTTC. Translated: CASRSSGSSYNEQFF.